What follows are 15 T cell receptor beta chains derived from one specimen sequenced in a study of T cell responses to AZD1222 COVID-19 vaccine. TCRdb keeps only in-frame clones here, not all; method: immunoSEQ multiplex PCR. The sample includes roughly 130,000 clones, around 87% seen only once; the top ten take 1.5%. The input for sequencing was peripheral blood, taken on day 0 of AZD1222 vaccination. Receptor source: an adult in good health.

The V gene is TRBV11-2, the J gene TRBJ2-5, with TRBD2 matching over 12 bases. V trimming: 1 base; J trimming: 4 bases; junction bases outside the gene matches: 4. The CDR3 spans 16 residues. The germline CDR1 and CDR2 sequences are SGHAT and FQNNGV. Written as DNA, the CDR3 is TGTGCCAGCAGCTTAGGGTCTAGCGGGGGGGCAGAGACCCAGTACTTC. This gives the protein CASSLGSSGGAETQYF. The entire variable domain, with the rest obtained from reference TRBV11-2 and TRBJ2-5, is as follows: EAGVAQSPRYKIIEKRQSVAFWCNPISGHATLYWYQQILGQGPKLLIQFQNNGVVDDSQLPKDRFSAERLKGVDSTLKIQPAKLEDSAVYLCASSLGSSGGAETQYFGPGTRLLVL.

The CDR3 coding sequence is TGTGCCAGCAGCCAAGTTGGGCTCGCCCACAATGAGCAGTTCTTC. It specifies CASSQVGLAHNEQFF. The V call is TRBV3-1 (or the pseudogene TRBV3-2), the J call TRBJ2-1, with D hard to call. Germline V gene sequence: CDR1 LGHDT, CDR2 YNNKEL (reference sequence). The germline V and J ends were trimmed by 1 base and 5 bases, with 12 bases remaining between them. This CDR3 is 15 amino acids long.

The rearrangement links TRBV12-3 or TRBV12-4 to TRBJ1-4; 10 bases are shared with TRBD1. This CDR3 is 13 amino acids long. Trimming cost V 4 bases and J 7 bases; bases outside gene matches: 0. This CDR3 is CASSWDRGEKLFF. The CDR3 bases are TGTGCCAGCAGTTGGGACAGGGGTGAAAAACTGTTTTTT.

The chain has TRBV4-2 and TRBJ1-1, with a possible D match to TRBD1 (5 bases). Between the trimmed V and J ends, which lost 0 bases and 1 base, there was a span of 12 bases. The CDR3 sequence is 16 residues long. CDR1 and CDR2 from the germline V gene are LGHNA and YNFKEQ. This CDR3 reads CASSQDAGRANTEAFF. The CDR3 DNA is TGTGCCAGCAGCCAAGACGCAGGCAGGGCGAACACTGAAGCTTTCTTT.

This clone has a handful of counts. The CDR3 DNA sequence: TGTGCCAGCAGTGAACAGGGGAAGATCTATGGCTACACCTTC. Its protein is CASSEQGKIYGYTF. The chain couples TRBV6-1 to TRBJ1-2; weak D call: TRBD1 (6 bases). The V gene's germline CDR1 is MNHNS and CDR2 SASEGT. The germline V and J ends were trimmed by 2 bases and 4 bases, with 11 bases remaining between them. This CDR3 region has 14 residues.

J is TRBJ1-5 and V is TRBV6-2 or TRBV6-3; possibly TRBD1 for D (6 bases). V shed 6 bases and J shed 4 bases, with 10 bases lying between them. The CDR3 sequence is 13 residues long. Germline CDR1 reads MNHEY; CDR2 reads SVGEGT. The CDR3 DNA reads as TGTGCCAGCAGCCACAGGGAAAATCAGCCCCAGCATTTT. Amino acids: CASSHRENQPQHF.

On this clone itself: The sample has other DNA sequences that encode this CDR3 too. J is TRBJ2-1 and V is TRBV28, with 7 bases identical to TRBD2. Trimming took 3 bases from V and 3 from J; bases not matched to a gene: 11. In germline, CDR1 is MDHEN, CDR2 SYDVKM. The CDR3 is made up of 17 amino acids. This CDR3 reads CASSFSPGAGLYNEQFF. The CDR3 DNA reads TGTGCCAGCAGTTTCTCTCCTGGAGCGGGGCTCTACAATGAGCAGTTCTTC.

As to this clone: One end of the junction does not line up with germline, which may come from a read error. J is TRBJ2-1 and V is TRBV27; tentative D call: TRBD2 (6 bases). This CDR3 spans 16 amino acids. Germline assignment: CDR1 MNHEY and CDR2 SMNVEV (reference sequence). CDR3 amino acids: CAGSFSGVSLYNEQFF. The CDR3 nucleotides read TGTGCCGGCAGTTTTTCGGGGGTATCTTTATACAATGAGCAGTTCTTC.

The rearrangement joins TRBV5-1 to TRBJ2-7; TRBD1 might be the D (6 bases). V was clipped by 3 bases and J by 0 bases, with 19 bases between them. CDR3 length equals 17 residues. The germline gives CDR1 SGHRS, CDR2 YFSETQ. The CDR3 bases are TGCGCCAGCAGCTGGCATGAAAACAGGGATAGCTCCTACGAGCAGTACTTC. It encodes CASSWHENRDSSYEQYF.

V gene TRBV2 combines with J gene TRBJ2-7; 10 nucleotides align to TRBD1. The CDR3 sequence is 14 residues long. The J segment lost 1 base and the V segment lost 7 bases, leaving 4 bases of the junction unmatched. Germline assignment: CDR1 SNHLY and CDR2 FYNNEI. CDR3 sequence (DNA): TGTGCCAGCATCCGGGGACAGGGGTCCTACGAGCAGTACTTC. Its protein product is CASIRGQGSYEQYF.

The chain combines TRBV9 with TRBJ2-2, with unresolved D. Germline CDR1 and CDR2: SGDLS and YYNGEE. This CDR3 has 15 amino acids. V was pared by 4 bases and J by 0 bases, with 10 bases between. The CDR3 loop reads CASSFTLANTGELFF. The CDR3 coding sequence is TGTGCCAGCAGCTTTACTCTAGCGAACACCGGGGAGCTGTTTTTT. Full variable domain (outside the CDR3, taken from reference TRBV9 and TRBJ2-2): DSGVTQTPKHLITATGQRVTLRCSPRSGDLSVYWYQQSLDQGLQFLIQYYNGEERAKGNILERFSAQQFPDLHSELNLSSLELGDSALYFCASSFTLANTGELFFGEGSRLTVL.

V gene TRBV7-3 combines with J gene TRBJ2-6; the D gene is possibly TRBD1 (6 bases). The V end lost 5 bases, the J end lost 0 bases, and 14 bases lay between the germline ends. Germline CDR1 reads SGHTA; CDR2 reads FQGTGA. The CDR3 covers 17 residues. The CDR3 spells CASSRSGASSGANVLTF. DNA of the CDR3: TGTGCCAGCAGCAGATCAGGGGCTAGCTCTGGGGCCAACGTCCTGACTTTC.

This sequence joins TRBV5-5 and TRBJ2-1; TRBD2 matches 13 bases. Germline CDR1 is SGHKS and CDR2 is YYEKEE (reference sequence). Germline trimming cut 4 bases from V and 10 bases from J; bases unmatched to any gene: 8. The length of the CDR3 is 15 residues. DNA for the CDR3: TGTGCCAGCAGCCTAAGGACTAGCGGGGGCCAAGAGCAGTTCTTC. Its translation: CASSLRTSGGQEQFF.

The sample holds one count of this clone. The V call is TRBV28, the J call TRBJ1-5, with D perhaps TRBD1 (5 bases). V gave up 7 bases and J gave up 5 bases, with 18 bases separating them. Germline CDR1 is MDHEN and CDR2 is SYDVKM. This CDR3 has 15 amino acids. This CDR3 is CASTPLGRGDQPQHF. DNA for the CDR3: TGTGCCAGCACCCCCCTGGGGAGGGGAGATCAGCCCCAGCATTTT.

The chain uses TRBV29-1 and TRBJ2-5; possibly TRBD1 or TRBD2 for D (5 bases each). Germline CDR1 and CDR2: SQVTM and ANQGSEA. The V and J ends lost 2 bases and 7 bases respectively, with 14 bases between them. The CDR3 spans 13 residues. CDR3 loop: CSVENGADGTQYF. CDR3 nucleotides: TGCAGCGTTGAAAACGGGGCGGACGGGACCCAGTACTTC.